This T cell receptor (beta chain) was sequenced for a study of long-term antiretroviral therapy in people with HIV. Germline loops: CDR1 SGHNT, CDR2 YYREEE (reference sequence). J was trimmed by 4 bases and V by 4 bases; bases with no gene match: 11. The CDR3 consists of 16 residues. The run of the v3.0 immunoSEQ assay was at survey level. The table came from immunoSEQ multiplex PCR; TCRdb's copy has only in-frame clones and leaves some out. The table records about 24,000 clones, 79% of them present only once. The V and J genes are TRBV5-4 and TRBJ1-1, with 9 positions matching TRBD1. This sequence originates from a middle-aged woman with HIV. Material: unsorted PBMCs, obtained 1.2 years after starting antiretroviral therapy. The CDR3 coding sequence is TGTGCCAGCAGCCCCCGGGACAGGGAAGTAATCACTGAAGCTTTCTTT. Encoded protein: CASSPRDREVITEAFF. The variable domain in full, completed from reference TRBV5-4 and TRBJ1-1, reads ETGVTQSPTHLIKTRGQQVTLRCSSQSGHNTVSWYQQALGQGPQFIFQYYREEENGRGNFPPRFSGLQFPNYSSELNVNALELDDSALYLCASSPRDREVITEAFFGQGTRLTVV.